Shown below are 23 T cell receptor beta chains from a single sample sequenced in a study of beta chain features in type 1 diabetes. Every bit of the isolated RNA underwent reverse transcription, so sequencing read expressed TCRB transcripts. Produced via immunoSEQ multiplex PCR; TCRdb's table is partial and in-frame only. Among about 330,000 clones listed, approximately 10% were seen once. Sequencing used naive CD4+ T cells from blood. The source is a woman under 40 in good health.

This clone came up a few times. J is TRBJ1-1 and V is TRBV29-1, with TRBD1 as a possible D gene (5 bases). CDR3 size: 14 residues. Germline V gene sequence: CDR1 SQVTM, CDR2 ANQGSEA. V shed 0 bases and J shed 6 bases, with 14 bases lying between them. CDR3 nucleotide sequence: TGCAGCGTTGAAGATCGAAGGGGTCGCGCTGAAGCTTTCTTT. Protein: CSVEDRRGRAEAFF.

This clone has a handful of counts. The genes are TRBV5-1 and TRBJ1-1; no definite D call. The CDR3 runs to 14 residues. From germline, CDR1 is SGHRS and CDR2 YFSETQ. Deletions cut 1 base from V and 2 bases from J, with 9 bases between. Written as DNA, the CDR3 is TGCGCCAGCAGCTTGATGCAGGTAAACACTGAAGCTTTCTTT. Its translation is CASSLMQVNTEAFF.

As concerns this clone: The sample has other DNA sequences that encode this CDR3 too. J is TRBJ1-4 and V is TRBV18; no clear D. This CDR3 spans 13 amino acids. Trimming pared 6 bases from V and 4 bases from J, leaving 9 bases between. CDR1 is KGHSH and CDR2 is LQKENI in the germline V gene. The CDR3 spells CASSPGLNEKLFF. CDR3 DNA sequence: TGTGCCAGCTCCCCTGGACTTAATGAAAAACTGTTTTTT.

The V call is TRBV6-5, the J call TRBJ2-2; D may be TRBD1 (5 bases). Trimming stripped 6 bases from V and 1 base from J, with 6 bases between. There are 13 residues in the CDR3. Germline-derived CDR1 and CDR2 are MNHEY and SVGAGI. The CDR3 coding sequence is TGTGCCAGCAGAACAGGGAACACCGGGGAGCTGTTTTTT. Its protein is CASRTGNTGELFF.

This clone was counted only a few times. The chain couples TRBV28 to TRBJ2-1; D is unresolved. V was shortened by 7 bases and J by 9 bases, with 13 bases between the two germline ends. The CDR3 totals 12 residues. From germline, CDR1 is MDHEN and CDR2 SYDVKM. The CDR3 nucleotides read TGTGCCAGCAACCTAGGAGACGGTGAGCAGTTCTTC. It specifies CASNLGDGEQFF.

V usage is TRBV9 and J usage is TRBJ2-3, with 9 bases identical to TRBD2. In germline, CDR1 is SGDLS, CDR2 YYNGEE. This CDR3 comprises 15 residues. Germline trimming cut 0 bases from V and 7 bases from J; bases unmatched to any gene: 6. The CDR3 DNA is TGTGCCAGCAGCGTAGGGGGACTAGCAAGGAATACGCAGTATTTT. Amino acid sequence: CASSVGGLARNTQYF.

In its sample, this clone was seen a few times. The V gene is TRBV5-8, the J gene TRBJ1-2, with D perhaps matching TRBD1 (5 bases). The germline V gene has CDR1 SGHTS and CDR2 YDEGEE. V was trimmed by 0 bases and J by 4 bases, leaving 7 bases between them. The CDR3 is made up of 13 amino acids. For the CDR3, the DNA is TGTGCCAGCAGCTTGGCCGACAGCTATGGCTACACCTTC. Translated: CASSLADSYGYTF.

The chain joins TRBV29-1 to TRBJ1-1, with D unresolved. V lost 7 bases and J 1 base, leaving 16 bases between the germline ends. Germline lookup yields CDR1 SQVTM and CDR2 ANQGSEA. The CDR3 loop spans 14 amino acids. The CDR3 sequence: CSAKRGGRNTEAFF. CDR3 sequence (DNA): TGCAGCGCTAAACGAGGTGGCAGGAACACTGAAGCTTTCTTT. The variable domain in full, with the rest retrieved from reference TRBV29-1 and TRBJ1-1, is SAVISQKPSRDICQRGTSLTIQCQVDSQVTMMFWYRQQPGQSLTLIATANQGSEATYESGFVIDKFPISRPNLTFSTLTVSNMSPEDSSIYLCSAKRGGRNTEAFFGQGTRLTVV.

The chain uses TRBV7-9 and TRBJ2-3; the match to TRBD1 covers 8 bases. Germline loops: CDR1 SEHNR, CDR2 FQNEAQ (reference sequence). This CDR3 region has 16 residues. J gave up 0 bases and V 11 bases, and 13 bases lay outside the gene matches. This chain's CDR3 is CAFPPPGGPSTDTQYF. CDR3 sequence (DNA): TGTGCCTTCCCTCCGCCAGGGGGCCCTAGCACAGATACGCAGTATTTT. Variable domain in full (rest from reference TRBV7-9 and TRBJ2-3): DTGVSQNPRHKITKRGQNVTFRCDPISEHNRLYWYRQTLGQGPEFLTYFQNEAQLEKSRLLSDRFSAERPKGSFSTLEIQRTEQGDSAMYLCAFPPPGGPSTDTQYFGPGTRLTVL.

V and J are TRBV9 and TRBJ2-6; TRBD1 matches at 8 bases. The germline V gene has CDR1 SGDLS and CDR2 YYNGEE. The CDR3 has 19 residues. V trimming: 0 bases; J trimming: 0 bases; junction bases outside the gene matches: 8. The CDR3 region has the DNA TGTGCCAGCAGCGTAGAGGGGGTGACAGGGGACTCTGGGGCCAACGTCCTGACTTTC. Translated: CASSVEGVTGDSGANVLTF.

This clone was picked up a small number of times. The chain uses TRBV5-4 and TRBJ1-2; TRBD1 aligns across 8 bases. This CDR3 is 14 amino acids long. From germline, CDR1 is SGHNT and CDR2 YYREEE (reference sequence). The J segment lost 8 bases and the V segment lost 4 bases, leaving 10 bases of the junction unmatched. The CDR3 sequence: CASSQGVTGDGYTF. The CDR3 DNA reads as TGTGCCAGCAGCCAAGGGGTGACAGGGGACGGCTACACCTTC.

The gene calls are TRBV5-1 and TRBJ2-1; the match to TRBD2 covers 11 bases. Germline-derived CDR1 and CDR2 are SGHRS and YFSETQ. The CDR3 consists of 15 residues. Unmatched junction bases numbered 4, after V lost 4 bases and J lost 4 bases. Here the CDR3 DNA reads TGCGCCAGCAGCCCGGGACTAGCGGAATACAATGAGCAGTTCTTC. Protein product: CASSPGLAEYNEQFF.

The chain employs TRBV7-9 and TRBJ1-1, with 8 bases fitting TRBD1. CDR3 length equals 16 residues. The junction had 5 bases not matched to a gene; V was cut back by 1 base and J by 1 base. In germline, CDR1 is SEHNR, CDR2 FQNEAQ (reference sequence). In nucleotides, the CDR3 is TGTGCCAGCAGCTTAGACAACAGGGGGAGGAACACTGAAGCTTTCTTT. Amino acids: CASSLDNRGRNTEAFF.

This clone showed up just a few times. The chain links TRBV11-2 to TRBJ2-7, with D possibly being TRBD2 (5 bases). This CDR3 spans 13 amino acids. Trimming cost V 0 bases and J 4 bases, with 7 bases left between them. The V gene's germline CDR1 is SGHAT and CDR2 FQNNGV. CDR3 bases: TGTGCCAGCAGCTTAGAGAGGAGGTACGAGCAGTACTTC. Amino acid sequence: CASSLERRYEQYF.

CDR3 DNA: TGCGCCAGCAGCCAAGATTCGGGAACTAGCGGGAGCAATGAGCAGTTCTTC. Encoded protein: CASSQDSGTSGSNEQFF. The chain recombines TRBV4-3 with TRBJ2-1; 11 nucleotides line up with TRBD2. Trimming took 0 bases from V and 6 from J; bases not matched to a gene: 7. Germline loops: CDR1 LGHNA, CDR2 YSLEER. This CDR3 contains 17 residues.

This chain joins TRBV7-2 and TRBJ2-1; D might be TRBD2 (5 bases). CDR1 is SGHTA and CDR2 is FQGNSA in the germline V gene. The CDR3 has 12 amino acids. Trimming stripped 0 bases from V and 15 bases from J, with 12 bases between. CDR3 DNA: TGTGCCAGCAGCTTAGCAGGACTGAACCCGTTCTTC. This sequence encodes CASSLAGLNPFF.

The genes are TRBV7-2 and TRBJ2-1, with 9 bases aligning to TRBD2. This CDR3 is 18 amino acids long. Germline-derived CDR1 and CDR2 are SGHTA and FQGNSA. After removal of 3 bases from V and 3 bases from J, the junction contained 12 bases not matched to a gene. CDR3 nucleotides: TGTGCCAGCAGCTTCGGGGCCCTTCTAGCGGGACTCTACAATGAGCAGTTCTTC. As protein: CASSFGALLAGLYNEQFF.

The V and J genes are TRBV4-2 and TRBJ2-7; 8 bases are a match to TRBD2. The CDR3 loop spans 15 amino acids. The trim removed 0 bases at V and 7 bases at J, leaving 8 bases unmatched. Per the germline V gene, CDR1 is LGHNA and CDR2 is YNFKEQ. The CDR3 loop reads CASSQEPAGAREQYF. The CDR3 DNA follows: TGTGCCAGCAGCCAAGAACCAGCGGGAGCCAGGGAGCAGTACTTC.

This clone showed up just a few times. The rearrangement uses TRBV9 and TRBJ1-2; TRBD1 might be the D (5 bases). This CDR3 has 14 amino acids. Trimming left V 0 bases short and J 2 bases short, with 8 bases between. Per germline, CDR1 SGDLS and CDR2 YYNGEE. The CDR3 bases are TGTGCCAGCAGCGTAGAAACAGGCAACTATGGCTACACCTTC. Protein: CASSVETGNYGYTF. The full variable domain, rest sourced from reference TRBV9 and TRBJ1-2, is DSGVTQTPKHLITATGQRVTLRCSPRSGDLSVYWYQQSLDQGLQFLIQYYNGEERAKGNILERFSAQQFPDLHSELNLSSLELGDSALYFCASSVETGNYGYTFGSGTRLTVV.

The chain is built from TRBV7-8 and TRBJ2-7; 7 bases align to TRBD2. This CDR3 has 15 amino acids. J was trimmed by 2 bases and V by 5 bases; bases with no gene match: 9. Germline assignment: CDR1 SGHVS and CDR2 FQNEAQ. CDR3 sequence reads: CASSPTRDYTYEQYF. Written as DNA, the CDR3 is TGTGCCAGCAGCCCTACCCGGGACTACACCTACGAGCAGTACTTC.

The genes are TRBV30 and TRBJ2-5, with D unclear. This CDR3 contains 14 residues. The germline V and J ends were trimmed by 4 bases and 5 bases, with 17 bases remaining between them. From germline, CDR1 is GTSNPN and CDR2 SVGIG (reference sequence). Here the CDR3 DNA reads TGTGCCTGGAACGGCCGCCGCCTCGGGGAGACCCAGTACTTC. As protein: CAWNGRRLGETQYF.

This clone was seen only a few times. The chain carries TRBV7-2 and TRBJ1-5; D is unclear. The CDR3 runs 19 residues. Germline V CDR1 and CDR2: SGHTA, FQGNSA. With 1 base removed from V and 0 bases from J, the gap between germline ends came to 19 bases. CDR3 bases: TGTGCCAGCAGCTTAGATCGGGTCAGGCCGGGGTATAGCAATCAGCCCCAGCATTTT. Protein: CASSLDRVRPGYSNQPQHF.

This clone was seen a few times. The chain combines TRBV18 with TRBJ1-5; 8 bases are shared with TRBD1. J gave up 1 base and V 3 bases, and 5 bases lay outside the gene matches. The CDR3 covers 16 residues. Per germline, CDR1 KGHSH and CDR2 LQKENI. CDR3 protein: CASSPGQGASNQPQHF. The DNA of the CDR3 is TGTGCCAGCTCACCGGGGCAGGGGGCAAGCAATCAGCCCCAGCATTTT.